A single sample is the source of the 32 T cell receptor beta chains below, sequenced in a study of shared clonotypes between healthy human individuals. Naive CD8 cells lacked CD45RO, underwent positive selection for CCR7 and left out terminally differentiated effector memory CD45RA+ cells. TCRdb keeps only in-frame clones here, not all; method: immunoSEQ multiplex PCR. The sample consists of approximately 1.9 million clones, around 93% of them appearing once. The sequenced sample consisted of naive CD8+ T cells from PBMCs. The receptors originated from a man between 18 and 35 years old in good health. Some clones in this sample may be carry-over from other donors' samples.

The rearrangement uses TRBV28 and TRBJ1-1, with no clear D. Germline-derived CDR1 and CDR2 are MDHEN and SYDVKM. Between the trimmed V and J ends, which lost 3 bases and 0 bases, there was a span of 8 bases. There are 14 residues in the CDR3. The CDR3: CASSFGSMNTEAFF. CDR3 coding DNA: TGTGCCAGCAGTTTTGGAAGTATGAACACTGAAGCTTTCTTT.

The chain joins TRBV27 to TRBJ2-3, with D possibly being TRBD1 (6 bases). CDR3 length equals 16 residues. CDR1 is MNHEY, CDR2 SMNVEV, per germline (reference sequence). Trimming took off 2 bases at V and 3 bases at J, with 15 bases between the two ends. The CDR3 nucleotides are TGTGCCAGCAGTTTACGTACAGGGATTGGGACAGATACGCAGTATTTT. Its protein product is CASSLRTGIGTDTQYF.

This sequence joins TRBV9 and TRBJ2-1, with 11 bases lining up with TRBD2. V was clipped by 4 bases and J by 6 bases; unmatched bases: 6. The CDR3 is 15 residues long. Germline assignment: CDR1 SGDLS and CDR2 YYNGEE. The CDR3: CASSPTSGSINEQFF. The CDR3 region has the DNA TGTGCCAGCAGCCCAACTAGCGGGAGTATCAATGAGCAGTTCTTC.

The chain couples TRBV27 to TRBJ2-1; D unclear. The germline V gene has CDR1 MNHEY and CDR2 SMNVEV (reference sequence). V was clipped by 2 bases and J by 9 bases, with 14 bases between them. The length of the CDR3 is 14 residues. The CDR3 region has the DNA TGTGCCAGCAGTTTAGATGGGCTGCTCACTGAGCAGTTCTTC. The encoded protein is CASSLDGLLTEQFF.

J is TRBJ2-7 and V is TRBV6-5; no reliable D call. The CDR3 runs 14 residues. Germline CDR1 MNHEY, CDR2 SVGAGI. V was pared by 0 bases and J by 5 bases, with 11 bases between. The CDR3 region has the DNA TGTGCCAGCAGTTACTCTGGTAGGGTCCACGAGCAGTACTTC. Translated, it gives CASSYSGRVHEQYF.

This rearrangement joins TRBV2 to TRBJ2-7, with D possibly called TRBD1 or TRBD2 (5 bases each). Germline CDR1 and CDR2: SNHLY and FYNNEI. Deletions cut 1 base from V and 3 bases from J, with 10 bases between. The CDR3 is 14 amino acids. CDR3 protein: CASSEVRGGYEQYF. The CDR3 DNA is TGTGCCAGCAGTGAAGTCCGGGGCGGCTACGAGCAGTACTTC.

Comments on this clone: This sample also contains other DNA sequences that code for the same CDR3. The CDR3 nucleotides are TGCGCCAGCAGCCAAGATCCGCGGGACTACGAGCAGTACTTC. It translates to CASSQDPRDYEQYF. The rearrangement links TRBV4-1 to TRBJ2-7, with a possible D match to TRBD2 (6 bases). Germline V gene data show CDR1 as MGHRA and CDR2 as YSYEKL. Trimming took off 0 bases at V and 3 bases at J, with 9 bases between the two ends. There are 14 residues in the CDR3.

This chain links TRBV9 with TRBJ2-7; D remains unclear. Germline CDR1 is SGDLS and CDR2 is YYNGEE. The V end was cut by 0 bases, the J end by 2 bases, with 9 bases between. The CDR3 extends over 14 amino acids. CDR3 sequence: CASSVGLSPYEQYF. The CDR3 coding sequence is TGTGCCAGCAGCGTAGGGTTAAGCCCCTACGAGCAGTACTTC.

The rearrangement joins TRBV13 to TRBJ2-3, with D maybe TRBD2 (5 bases). Trimming took off 5 bases at V and 2 bases at J, with 23 bases between the two ends. CDR1 is PRHDT, CDR2 FYEKMQ, per germline (reference sequence). The length of the CDR3 is 18 residues. CDR3 amino acids: CASSPSFRTSAFTDTQYF. The CDR3 DNA is TGTGCCAGCAGCCCCTCGTTTCGGACTTCGGCTTTCACAGATACGCAGTATTTT.

V gene TRBV28 combines with J gene TRBJ2-1; D is unclear. The CDR3 is 12 residues long. V was pared by 6 bases and J by 8 bases, with 11 bases between. CDR1 is MDHEN and CDR2 is SYDVKM in the germline V gene. CDR3 in DNA: TGTGCCAGCAGCAAGGTTATCGATGAGCAGTTCTTC. It encodes CASSKVIDEQFF.

The rearrangement joins TRBV19 to TRBJ2-7; TRBD1 is a possible D gene (5 bases). Germline V CDR1 and CDR2: LNHDA, SQIVND (reference sequence). There are 12 residues in the CDR3. Trimming stripped 10 bases from V and 1 base from J, with 11 bases between. CDR3 sequence: CAILRGSYEQYF. Here the CDR3 DNA reads TGTGCCATCTTAAGGGGTTCCTACGAGCAGTACTTC.

This clone came up once. This CDR3 is CASSGRGQETQYF. DNA of the CDR3: TGTGCCAGCAGCGGGAGGGGGCAAGAGACCCAGTACTTC. This chain joins TRBV9 and TRBJ2-5, with D perhaps given as TRBD1 or TRBD2 (6 bases each). V shed 3 bases and J shed 2 bases, with 8 bases lying between them. The CDR3 runs to 13 residues. Germline CDR1 SGDLS, CDR2 YYNGEE.

V usage is TRBV6-1 and J usage is TRBJ2-2; D may be TRBD1 (5 bases). Trimming removed 4 bases at V and 3 bases at J, with 9 bases between. The CDR3 is 14 amino acids. The germline V gene has CDR1 MNHNS and CDR2 SASEGT. The chain's CDR3 is CASSVRQHTGELFF. In nucleotides, the CDR3 is TGTGCCAGCAGTGTGAGACAGCACACCGGGGAGCTGTTTTTT.

This chain connects TRBV5-1 to TRBJ2-3; D is unclear. Germline loops: CDR1 SGHRS, CDR2 YFSETQ. The CDR3 loop spans 12 amino acids. Trimming took 2 bases from V and 5 from J, leaving 6 bases between them. The CDR3 here is CASSFNRDTQYF. Written as DNA, the CDR3 is TGCGCCAGCAGCTTTAACAGAGATACGCAGTATTTT.

The V call is TRBV10-3, the J call TRBJ2-1; the D is unclear. The V end lost 6 bases, the J end lost 3 bases, and 18 bases lay between the germline ends. CDR1 ENHRY and CDR2 SYGVKD come from the germline V gene. The CDR3 consists of 16 residues. CDR3 residues: CAISADLLINYNEQFF. The CDR3 bases are TGTGCCATCAGCGCTGACCTCTTGATTAACTACAATGAGCAGTTCTTC.

The chain links TRBV11-2 to TRBJ1-1, with D hard to call. CDR3 length: 11 residues. The V end lost 6 bases, the J end lost 1 base, and 3 bases lay between the germline ends. CDR1 SGHAT and CDR2 FQNNGV come from the germline V gene. The CDR3 protein is CASRSNTEAFF. The CDR3, as DNA: TGTGCCAGCAGGTCGAACACTGAAGCTTTCTTT. Full variable domain (outside the CDR3, taken from reference TRBV11-2 and TRBJ1-1): EAGVAQSPRYKIIEKRQSVAFWCNPISGHATLYWYQQILGQGPKLLIQFQNNGVVDDSQLPKDRFSAERLKGVDSTLKIQPAKLEDSAVYLCASRSNTEAFFGQGTRLTVV.

The chain links TRBV28 to TRBJ2-7, with TRBD1 as a possible D gene (6 bases). Germline V gene sequence: CDR1 MDHEN, CDR2 SYDVKM. The V end lost 7 bases, the J end lost 2 bases, and 15 bases lay between the germline ends. This CDR3 has 14 amino acids. CDR3 nucleotides: TGTGCCAGCACCACCACCGGACAGACCTACGAGCAGTACTTC. This encodes CASTTTGQTYEQYF.

Concerning this clone itself: Different DNA sequences within this sample yield the same CDR3. This sequence joins TRBV11-2 and TRBJ2-7; D gene ambiguous. CDR3 length: 14 residues. The germline V and J ends were trimmed by 1 base and 2 bases, with 9 bases remaining between them. CDR1 and CDR2 from the germline V gene are SGHAT and FQNNGV. The DNA for the CDR3 is TGTGCCAGCAGCTTAGGAGGCGGTCCCTACGAGCAGTACTTC. This sequence encodes CASSLGGGPYEQYF.

The chain is built from TRBV5-1 and TRBJ2-1, with D maybe TRBD2 (5 bases). Germline V lookup: CDR1 SGHRS, CDR2 YFSETQ. There are 16 residues in the CDR3. Trimming cost V 0 bases and J 6 bases, with 16 bases left between them. CDR3 DNA: TGCGCCAGCAGCTTGGGAGTGGTGCGGGCCCTCAATGAGCAGTTCTTC. This sequence encodes CASSLGVVRALNEQFF.

The chain joins TRBV4-1 to TRBJ2-5; D is unresolved. CDR3 length equals 15 residues. Germline V gives CDR1 MGHRA, CDR2 YSYEKL. Trimming removed 0 bases at V and 6 bases at J, with 14 bases between. The CDR3 bases are TGCGCCAGCAGCCAAGATGACTTTTTCCGGCAGACCCAGTACTTC. It encodes CASSQDDFFRQTQYF.

The CDR3 spells CASSSPGTGLNEQYF. In DNA form, the CDR3 reads TGTGCCAGCAGTTCACCCGGGACAGGGCTAAACGAGCAGTACTTC. The chain is built from TRBV27 and TRBJ2-7; the match to TRBD1 covers 9 bases. V gave up 4 bases and J gave up 5 bases; unmatched junction bases: 9. The CDR3 is made up of 15 amino acids. Germline lookup yields CDR1 MNHEY and CDR2 SMNVEV (reference sequence).

This chain uses TRBV9 with TRBJ1-2; D is undetermined. CDR1 SGDLS and CDR2 YYNGEE come from the germline V gene. This CDR3 comprises 15 residues. V was pared by 4 bases and J by 0 bases, with 13 bases between. CDR3: CASSTDRSSNYGYTF. Written as DNA, the CDR3 is TGTGCCAGCAGCACGGACCGATCCTCTAACTATGGCTACACCTTC.

The chain links TRBV23-1 to TRBJ2-4, with D maybe TRBD2 (7 bases). TRBV23-1 is an open reading frame, and its role is uncertain. This CDR3 is 17 amino acids long. With 6 bases removed from V and 4 bases from J, the gap between germline ends came to 22 bases. The CDR3 sequence: CASSPVGGGALKNIQYF. The CDR3, as DNA: TGCGCCAGCAGCCCCGTAGGGGGAGGGGCTCTGAAAAACATTCAGTACTTC.

J is TRBJ2-4 and V is TRBV6-5; 8 positions agree with TRBD1. The CDR3 covers 15 residues. Trimming cost V 2 bases and J 6 bases; bases outside gene matches: 6. Germline values: CDR1 MNHEY, CDR2 SVGAGI. The CDR3 DNA reads TGTGCCAGCAGTTACGACAGGGGTTCTCGAAACATTCAGTACTTC. It is translated as CASSYDRGSRNIQYF.

This chain links TRBV28 with TRBJ2-1; D is undetermined. The length of the CDR3 is 14 residues. The germline CDR1 and CDR2 sequences are MDHEN and SYDVKM. V was pared by 5 bases and J by 6 bases, with 14 bases between. In nucleotides, the CDR3 is TGTGCCAGCAGTCCCCCGGAGCGTATCAATGAGCAGTTCTTC. Translation: CASSPPERINEQFF.

V gene TRBV7-2 combines with J gene TRBJ2-5; the D gene could be TRBD1 or TRBD2 (6 bases each). The ends were cut back, 5 bases at V and 1 base at J, with 17 bases in the middle. Germline CDR1 and CDR2: SGHTA and FQGNSA. The CDR3 spans 16 residues. CDR3 sequence reads: CASSRRGRSLQETQYF. Written as DNA, the CDR3 is TGTGCCAGCAGCCGACGGGGGCGGTCGCTCCAAGAGACCCAGTACTTC.

The rearrangement uses TRBV28 and TRBJ2-5; the match to TRBD1 covers 8 bases. This CDR3 comprises 13 residues. The V gene's germline CDR1 is MDHEN and CDR2 SYDVKM. Trimming took 7 bases from V and 3 from J; bases not matched to a gene: 4. The CDR3 bases are TGTGCCAGCACCTCGACAGGGGAAGAGACCCAGTACTTC. It specifies CASTSTGEETQYF.

V and J are TRBV27 and TRBJ2-1, with D perhaps TRBD2 (6 bases). Germline CDR1 and CDR2: MNHEY and SMNVEV (reference sequence). Trimming cost V 5 bases and J 10 bases, with 18 bases left between them. This CDR3 region has 14 residues. CDR3 DNA: TGTGCCAGCAGTCCCGGACTACAACGGCTGGAGCAGTTCTTC. As protein: CASSPGLQRLEQFF.

This clone was seen a single time. The chain combines TRBV5-4 with TRBJ1-1; D is undetermined. The CDR3 runs to 14 residues. Germline lookup yields CDR1 SGHNT and CDR2 YYREEE (reference sequence). The V end was cut by 5 bases, the J end by 3 bases, with 14 bases between. The CDR3 coding sequence is TGTGCCAGCAGACGCACGGCCGGGGACACTGAAGCTTTCTTT. Its protein product is CASRRTAGDTEAFF.

The V call is TRBV19, the J call TRBJ1-1; a weak D match, TRBD1 (5 bases). The CDR3 extends over 15 amino acids. The germline V gene has CDR1 LNHDA and CDR2 SQIVND (reference sequence). The ends were cut back, 3 bases at V and 0 bases at J, with 11 bases in the middle. The CDR3 DNA reads TGTGCCAGTAGTATCTCAGGGAGATTGAACACTGAAGCTTTCTTT. Residues: CASSISGRLNTEAFF.

This clone was recorded only once. The CDR3 protein is CASSQVPIAVNYEQYF. As DNA, the CDR3 is TGTGCCAGCAGCCAGGTCCCCATAGCGGTAAACTACGAGCAGTACTTC. The chain combines TRBV4-2 with TRBJ2-7, with D perhaps matching TRBD2 (6 bases). V shed 3 bases and J shed 3 bases, with 18 bases lying between them. There are 16 residues in the CDR3. Germline CDR1 and CDR2: LGHNA and YNFKEQ.

This chain links TRBV6-6 with TRBJ1-1; tentatively, D is TRBD1 (6 bases). The CDR3 has 14 residues. CDR1 MNHNY and CDR2 SVGAGI come from the germline V gene (reference sequence). Trimming removed 7 bases at V and 5 bases at J, with 17 bases between. CDR3 region: CASTEEGGWTEAFF. CDR3 nucleotides: TGTGCCAGCACCGAGGAGGGGGGCTGGACTGAAGCTTTCTTT.